A single T cell receptor (beta chain) is shown here with its context. This clonotype was seen a few times. There is no known antigen for this receptor. It has no much larger one-base neighbor in the sample; base qualities were not kept. The sample comes from a study of identical twins listed by TCRdb under 2016. Background for the entire study: TCR alpha and beta repertoires from monozygotic twins, unrelated adults of various ages and cord blood were deep-sequenced to test whether fetal clonotypes persist. To rule out contamination, the twin experiments were replicated at different times with different library preparation protocols. Results the study describes overall, beyond this receptor: Fewer insertions were carried by abundant cord blood beta clonotypes; a weaker similar trend was observed in young adult naive repertoires, while no such trend was observed in memory repertoires. The excess sharing between twins in beta out-of-frame sequences was weaker because fewer shared sequences reduced the signal-to-noise ratio. Because the same donors could not be followed over many years, the conclusions depended on cross-sectional statistical analysis. Invariant T cells such as MAIT and iNKT could partly confound zero-insertion analyses, though diverse VJ usage argued against this for most clonotypes. Compared with coincidental sharing between unrelated individuals, an excess of low generation-probability sequences was observed among out-of-frame TCR alpha sequences shared between twins. Recombination models systematically underestimated out-of-frame TCR alpha sharing in monozygotic twins but agreed with sharing between unrelated individuals.

Here V drops 0 bases and J drops 3 bases, and the junction holds 3 bases not matched to any gene. CDR1 and CDR2 are read off the germline V gene as LGHNA and YSLEER. The cysteine opens and the phenylalanine closes a CDR3 of 16 amino acids. Left in the record is the CDR3 DNA by itself, 48 bases read in frame from the first base. The library was made by 5' RACE. Instrument on record: Illumina HiSeq 2000. Template switching added a universal primer binding site, and the final cDNA carried a unique molecular identifier that allowed TCR cDNA molecules to be counted accurately. First-strand cDNA for TCR alpha and beta chains was synthesized from specific primers in the conserved constant-segment region. To control for contamination, each cDNA library was double barcoded with a SMART-Mk sample barcode plus Illumina barcodes. Two successive PCR steps introduced TruSeq adapter sequences along with Illumina sample barcodes. The TCR alpha and beta cDNA libraries were sequenced on the Illumina HiSeq platform using custom primers. Per the source publication's procedure: MiGEC processed the raw reads to extract unique molecular identifiers, while MiXCR was used to determine the CDR3 positions. Recombination models were inferred per individual with the repgenHMM and IGoR tools using an EM algorithm. The analysis of shared clonotypes was done with the tcR package in R, with sharing normalized by the product of cloneset sizes. Out-of-frame nonproductive sequences were analyzed to study raw recombination free of thymic and clonal selection effects. Using fastp at Q25 and MiXCR, TCRdb reprocessed the public reads and kept productive beta chains. All rows with the same CDR3 protein become a single entry with the most common DNA and genes. TCRdb's processing, not the authors', yielded these V and J calls. The sample table contains hundreds of thousands of distinct CDR3 sequences; only one count was recorded for around 6% of them. In total, the top ten clones hold about 2% of the sample.

Every donor was a healthy Caucasian. Three unrelated non-twin adults were additionally sequenced: a male aged 18 to 29, a male aged 50 to 60 and a female aged 50 to 60. Miltenyi CD45RO+ enrichment and human naive T-cell isolation kits were used to isolate memory (CD45RO+) and naive T cells from PBMC. Material: naive T cells sorted from blood. Explained via the paper, the cell subset or site label denotes: cells isolated with a human naive T-cell isolation kit. This TCR came from a man in his late teens or twenties in good health. The rearrangement combines TRBV4-3 with TRBJ1-2; 11 junctional bases match TRBD1. CDR3 region: CASSQDWTGGDYGYTF. The nucleotide sequence is given as TGCGCCAGCAGCCAAGATTGGACAGGGGGCGACTATGGCTACACCTTC.